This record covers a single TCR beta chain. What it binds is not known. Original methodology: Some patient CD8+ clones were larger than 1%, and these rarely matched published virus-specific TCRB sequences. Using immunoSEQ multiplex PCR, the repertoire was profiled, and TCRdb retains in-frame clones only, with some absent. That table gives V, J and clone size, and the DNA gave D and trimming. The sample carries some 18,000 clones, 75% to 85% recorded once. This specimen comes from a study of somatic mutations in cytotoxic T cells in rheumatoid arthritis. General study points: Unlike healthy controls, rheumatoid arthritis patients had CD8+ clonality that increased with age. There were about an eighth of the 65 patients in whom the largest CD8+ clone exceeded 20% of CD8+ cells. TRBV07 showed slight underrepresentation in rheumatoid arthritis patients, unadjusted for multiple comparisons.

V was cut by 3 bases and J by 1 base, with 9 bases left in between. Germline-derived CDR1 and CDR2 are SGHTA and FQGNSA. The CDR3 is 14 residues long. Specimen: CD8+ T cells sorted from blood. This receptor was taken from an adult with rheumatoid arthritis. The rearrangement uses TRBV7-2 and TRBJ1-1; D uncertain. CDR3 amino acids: CASSFEPRNTEAFF. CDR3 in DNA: TGTGCCAGCAGCTTTGAACCGAGGAACACTGAAGCTTTCTTT.